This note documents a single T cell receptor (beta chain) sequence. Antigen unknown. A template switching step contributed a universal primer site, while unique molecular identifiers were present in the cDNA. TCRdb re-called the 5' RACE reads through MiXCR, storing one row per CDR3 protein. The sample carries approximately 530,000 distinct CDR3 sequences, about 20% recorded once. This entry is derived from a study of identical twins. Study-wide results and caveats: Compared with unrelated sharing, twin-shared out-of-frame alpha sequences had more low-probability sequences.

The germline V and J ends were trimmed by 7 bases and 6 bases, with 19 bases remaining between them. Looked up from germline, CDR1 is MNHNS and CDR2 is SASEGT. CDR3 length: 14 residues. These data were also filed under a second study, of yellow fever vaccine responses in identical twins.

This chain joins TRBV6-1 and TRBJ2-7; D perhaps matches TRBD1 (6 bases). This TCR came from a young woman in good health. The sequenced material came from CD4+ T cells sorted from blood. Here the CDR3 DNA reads TGTGCCAGCATCCTAAACAGGGCCAGGGTCGAGCAGTACTTC. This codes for CASILNRARVEQYF.